One TCR beta chain is described in this entry. Antigen: not known. Germline V lookup: CDR1 SGHAT, CDR2 FQNNGV. There are 14 residues in the CDR3. V was pared by 1 base and J by 8 bases, with 13 bases between. This sample was included in a study of radiotherapy plus CTLA-4 blockade in lung cancer. Whole-study context: Disease control was present in more than 25% of patients, and objective responses in less than 20%.

Broader study findings: Interferon-beta, together with early blood T cell clone dynamics, reportedly best predicted response. In blood, tumor-derived TCR clones expanded after radiotherapy plus ipilimumab.

Sequenced by immunoSEQ multiplex PCR; TCRdb stores in-frame clones only, minus some. The sample shows about 15,000 clones, around 87% of them seen only once. Participants had chemo-refractory metastatic non-small-cell lung cancer and were treated with focal radiation plus ipilimumab CTLA-4 blockade. This receptor was taken from a human donor with non-small cell lung cancer that progressed on radiotherapy plus ipilimumab. Some clones in this sample may be carry-over from other donors' samples. The sample here was peripheral blood, taken from a patient treated with radiotherapy plus ipilimumab. This rearrangement joins TRBV11-2 to TRBJ2-3, with D maybe TRBD2 (5 bases). CDR3 DNA sequence: TGTGCCAGCAGCTTAGCTAGCACGAAAGCTACGCAGTATTTT. Translated, it gives CASSLASTKATQYF.